This T cell receptor beta chain stems from a study of tumor and adjacent non-tumor tissue in lung cancer. The CDR3 loop spans 15 amino acids. Per the germline V gene, CDR1 is MRHNA and CDR2 is SNTAGT. Trimming shortened V by 0 bases and J by 1 base, and 8 bases separated the two germline ends. This sample's RNA came from whole unsorted tissue. A modified ARM-PCR protocol with three rounds of nested PCR amplified TCRbeta. TCRdb re-derived calls from the multiplex PCR reads in MiXCR, one entry per CDR3 protein. The profile shows 75,000 to 95,000 distinct CDR3 sequences, over 60% of them singletons. General study findings and limits: Shorter survival was associated with higher TCR diversity in tumors. Compared with tumor, normal lung showed significantly lower TCR diversity.

This clonotype was observed many times. Its antigen is still unknown. The V and J genes are TRBV6-4 and TRBJ2-3; D remains unclear. Specimen: lung tumor tissue. The TCR originated in a woman aged 40 to 49 with non-small cell lung cancer. For the CDR3, the DNA is TGTGCCAGCAGTGACTCTGGCGAGGGCACAGATACGCAGTATTTT. Translated, it gives CASSDSGEGTDTQYF.